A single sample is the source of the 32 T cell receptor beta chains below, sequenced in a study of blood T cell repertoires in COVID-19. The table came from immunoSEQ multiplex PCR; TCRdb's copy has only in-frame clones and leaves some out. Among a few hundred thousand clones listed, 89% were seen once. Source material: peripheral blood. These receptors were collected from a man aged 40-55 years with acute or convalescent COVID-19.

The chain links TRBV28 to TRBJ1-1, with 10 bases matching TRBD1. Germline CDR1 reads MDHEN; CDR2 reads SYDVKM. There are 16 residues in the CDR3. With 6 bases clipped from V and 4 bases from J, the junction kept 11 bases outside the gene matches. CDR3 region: CASSFITGQGFTEAFF. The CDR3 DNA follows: TGTGCCAGCAGCTTTATTACGGGACAGGGGTTCACTGAAGCTTTCTTT.

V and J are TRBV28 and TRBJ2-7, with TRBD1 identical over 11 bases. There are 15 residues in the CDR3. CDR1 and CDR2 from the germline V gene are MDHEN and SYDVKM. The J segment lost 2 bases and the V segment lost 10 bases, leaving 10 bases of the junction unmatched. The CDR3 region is CATGIRTGGPYEQYF. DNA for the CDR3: TGTGCCACCGGAATAAGGACAGGGGGCCCCTACGAGCAGTACTTC.

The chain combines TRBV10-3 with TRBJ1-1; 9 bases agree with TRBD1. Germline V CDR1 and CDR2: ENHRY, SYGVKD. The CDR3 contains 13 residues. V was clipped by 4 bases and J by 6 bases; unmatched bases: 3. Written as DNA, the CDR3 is TGTGCCATCAGTGGACAGGGGGAGGCTGAAGCTTTCTTT. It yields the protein CAISGQGEAEAFF.

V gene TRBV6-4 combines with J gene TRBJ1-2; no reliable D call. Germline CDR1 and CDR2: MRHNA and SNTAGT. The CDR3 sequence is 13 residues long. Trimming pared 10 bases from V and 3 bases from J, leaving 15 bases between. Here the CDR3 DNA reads TGTGCCAACGTCCGGGTCTACGACTATGGCTACACCTTC. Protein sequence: CANVRVYDYGYTF.

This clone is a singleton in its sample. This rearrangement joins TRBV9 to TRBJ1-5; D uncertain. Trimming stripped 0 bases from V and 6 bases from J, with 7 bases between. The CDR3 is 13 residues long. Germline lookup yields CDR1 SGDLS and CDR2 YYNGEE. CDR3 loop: CASSVDFSQPQHF. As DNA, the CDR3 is TGTGCCAGCAGCGTAGATTTCAGTCAGCCCCAGCATTTT.

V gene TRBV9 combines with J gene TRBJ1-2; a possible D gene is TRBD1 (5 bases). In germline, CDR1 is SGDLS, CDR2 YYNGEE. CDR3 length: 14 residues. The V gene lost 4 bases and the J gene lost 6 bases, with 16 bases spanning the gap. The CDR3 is CASSPWDRGDGYTF. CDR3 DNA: TGTGCCAGCAGCCCCTGGGACCGGGGGGATGGCTACACCTTC. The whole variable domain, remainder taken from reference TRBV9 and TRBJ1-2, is DSGVTQTPKHLITATGQRVTLRCSPRSGDLSVYWYQQSLDQGLQFLIQYYNGEERAKGNILERFSAQQFPDLHSELNLSSLELGDSALYFCASSPWDRGDGYTFGSGTRLTVV.

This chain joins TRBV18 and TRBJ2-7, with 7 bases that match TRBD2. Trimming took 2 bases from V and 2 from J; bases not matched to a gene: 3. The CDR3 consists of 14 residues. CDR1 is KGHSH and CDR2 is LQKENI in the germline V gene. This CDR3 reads CASSPGGGPYEQYF. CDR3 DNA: TGTGCCAGCTCACCAGGGGGGGGTCCCTACGAGCAGTACTTC. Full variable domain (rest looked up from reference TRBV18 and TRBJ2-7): NAGVMQNPRHLVRRRGQEARLRCSPMKGHSHVYWYRQLPEEGLKFMVYLQKENIIDESGMPKERFSAEFPKEGPSILRIQQVVRGDSAAYFCASSPGGGPYEQYFGPGTRLTVT.

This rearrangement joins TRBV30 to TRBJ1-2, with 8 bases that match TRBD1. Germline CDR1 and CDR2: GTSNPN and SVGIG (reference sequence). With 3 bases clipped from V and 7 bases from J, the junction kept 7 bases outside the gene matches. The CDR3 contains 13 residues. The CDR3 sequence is CAWSRDTGGGYTF. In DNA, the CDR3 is TGTGCCTGGAGCCGAGATACAGGGGGTGGCTACACCTTC.

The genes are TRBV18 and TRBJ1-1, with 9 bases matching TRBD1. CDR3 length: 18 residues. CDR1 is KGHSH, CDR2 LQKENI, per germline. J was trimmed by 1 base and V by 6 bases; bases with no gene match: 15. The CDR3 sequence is CASSTSGTGSWANTEAFF. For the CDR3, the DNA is TGTGCCAGCTCCACCTCCGGGACAGGGTCGTGGGCGAACACTGAAGCTTTCTTT.

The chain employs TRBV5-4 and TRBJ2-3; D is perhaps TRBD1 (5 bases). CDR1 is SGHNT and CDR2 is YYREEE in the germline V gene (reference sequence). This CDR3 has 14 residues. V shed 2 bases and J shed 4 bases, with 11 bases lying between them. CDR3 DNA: TGTGCCAGCAGCTTATCAGGGTTGTCAGATACGCAGTATTTT. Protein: CASSLSGLSDTQYF.

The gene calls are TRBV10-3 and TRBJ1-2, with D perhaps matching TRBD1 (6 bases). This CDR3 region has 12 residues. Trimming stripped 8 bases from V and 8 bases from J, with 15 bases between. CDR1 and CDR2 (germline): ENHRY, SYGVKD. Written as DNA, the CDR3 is TGTGCCATCTTTGGCGGGGGCGGGGGCTACACCTTC. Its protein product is CAIFGGGGGYTF.

The CDR3 DNA reads TGCGCCAGCAGCCAGGCGGACAGACATAATGAAAAACTGTTTTTT. Amino acid sequence: CASSQADRHNEKLFF. The rearrangement uses TRBV4-3 and TRBJ1-4; D might be TRBD1 (6 bases). The CDR3 has 15 amino acids. Trimming took 3 bases from V and 4 from J, leaving 12 bases between them. Germline V lookup: CDR1 LGHNA, CDR2 YSLEER.

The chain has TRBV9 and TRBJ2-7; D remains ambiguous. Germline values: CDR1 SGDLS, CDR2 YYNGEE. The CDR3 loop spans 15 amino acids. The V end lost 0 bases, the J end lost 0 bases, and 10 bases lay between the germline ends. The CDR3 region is CASSVDNSRSYEQYF. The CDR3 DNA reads TGTGCCAGCAGCGTAGATAACTCCCGCTCCTACGAGCAGTACTTC.

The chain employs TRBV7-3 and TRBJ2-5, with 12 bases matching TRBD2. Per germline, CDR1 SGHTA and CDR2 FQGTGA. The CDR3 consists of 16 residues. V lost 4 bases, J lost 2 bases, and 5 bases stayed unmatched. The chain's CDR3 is CASSSGLAGGQETQYF. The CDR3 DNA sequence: TGTGCCAGCAGCTCGGGACTAGCGGGCGGACAAGAGACCCAGTACTTC.

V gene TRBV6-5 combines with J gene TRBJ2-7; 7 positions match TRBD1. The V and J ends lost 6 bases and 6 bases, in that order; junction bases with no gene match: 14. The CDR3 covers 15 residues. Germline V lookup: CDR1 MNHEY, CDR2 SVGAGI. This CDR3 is CASSPRRQGFAEQYF. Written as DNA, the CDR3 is TGTGCCAGCAGCCCCAGGAGACAGGGCTTTGCCGAGCAGTACTTC.

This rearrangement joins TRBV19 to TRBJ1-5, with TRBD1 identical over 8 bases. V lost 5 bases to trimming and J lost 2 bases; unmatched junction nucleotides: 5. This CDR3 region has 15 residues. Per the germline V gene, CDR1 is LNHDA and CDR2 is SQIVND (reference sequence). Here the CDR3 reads CASSGGQGGNQPQHF. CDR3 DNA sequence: TGTGCCAGTAGTGGTGGACAGGGTGGCAATCAGCCCCAGCATTTT. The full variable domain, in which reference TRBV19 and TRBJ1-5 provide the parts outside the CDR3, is DGGITQSPKYLFRKEGQNVTLSCEQNLNHDAMYWYRQDPGQGLRLIYYSQIVNDFQKGDIAEGYSVSREKKESFPLTVTSAQKNPTAFYLCASSGGQGGNQPQHFGDGTRLSIL.

CDR3 bases: TGTGCCAAACTCAACGAGGACAGGGGTTTACACGAGCAGTACTTC. Translated: CAKLNEDRGLHEQYF. The chain recombines TRBV21-1 with TRBJ2-7; TRBD1 reflects the table's D call only, with no check against the DNA. TRBV21-1 is termed a pseudogene. The CDR3 is made up of 15 amino acids.

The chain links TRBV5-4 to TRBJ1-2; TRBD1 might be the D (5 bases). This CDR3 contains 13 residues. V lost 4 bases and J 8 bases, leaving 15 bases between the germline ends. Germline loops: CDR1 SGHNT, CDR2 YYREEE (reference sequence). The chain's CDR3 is CASSRQGVVGYTF. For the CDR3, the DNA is TGTGCCAGCAGCCGCCAGGGCGTTGTCGGCTACACCTTC.

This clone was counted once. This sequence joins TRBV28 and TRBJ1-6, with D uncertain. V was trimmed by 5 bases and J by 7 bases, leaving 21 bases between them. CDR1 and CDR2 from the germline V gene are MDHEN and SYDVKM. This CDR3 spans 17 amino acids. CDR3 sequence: CASSPIPLTGRNSPLHF. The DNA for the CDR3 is TGTGCCAGCAGTCCGATACCCCTGACTGGGAGAAATTCACCCCTCCACTTT.

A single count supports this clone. CDR3 in amino acids: CASSPTGTASNQPQHF. The CDR3 DNA sequence: TGTGCCAGCAGCCCTACCGGGACAGCTAGCAATCAGCCCCAGCATTTT. The chain is built from TRBV16 and TRBJ1-5; 7 bases match TRBD1. The CDR3 is made up of 16 amino acids. Per the germline V gene, CDR1 is KGHSY and CDR2 is FQNENV. V shed 4 bases, J shed 0 bases, and the junction held 6 bases outside the gene matches.

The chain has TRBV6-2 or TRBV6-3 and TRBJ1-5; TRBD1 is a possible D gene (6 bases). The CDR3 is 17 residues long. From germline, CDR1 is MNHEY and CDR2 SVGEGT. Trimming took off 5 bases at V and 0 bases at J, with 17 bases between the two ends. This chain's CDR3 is CASSPFNRDFSNQPQHF. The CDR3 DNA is TGTGCCAGCAGTCCCTTTAACAGGGATTTTAGCAATCAGCCCCAGCATTTT.

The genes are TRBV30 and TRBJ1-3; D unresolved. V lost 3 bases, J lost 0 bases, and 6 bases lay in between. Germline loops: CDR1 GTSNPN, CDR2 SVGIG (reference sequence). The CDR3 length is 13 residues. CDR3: CAWSGDSGNTIYF. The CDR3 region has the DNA TGTGCCTGGAGCGGGGACTCTGGAAACACCATATATTTT.

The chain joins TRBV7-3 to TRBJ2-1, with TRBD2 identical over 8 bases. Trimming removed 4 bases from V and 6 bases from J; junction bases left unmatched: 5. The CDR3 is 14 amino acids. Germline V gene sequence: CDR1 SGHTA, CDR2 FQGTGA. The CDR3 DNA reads TGTGCCAGCAGCTCCAAGGGACTAGGCAATGAGCAGTTCTTC. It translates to CASSSKGLGNEQFF.

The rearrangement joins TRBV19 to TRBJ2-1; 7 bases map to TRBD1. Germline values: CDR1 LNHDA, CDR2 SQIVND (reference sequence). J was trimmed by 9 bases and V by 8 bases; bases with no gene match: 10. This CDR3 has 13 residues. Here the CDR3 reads CASLRQGHTEQFF. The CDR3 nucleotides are TGTGCCAGTTTAAGACAGGGTCATACTGAGCAGTTCTTC. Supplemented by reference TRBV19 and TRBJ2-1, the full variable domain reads DGGITQSPKYLFRKEGQNVTLSCEQNLNHDAMYWYRQDPGQGLRLIYYSQIVNDFQKGDIAEGYSVSREKKESFPLTVTSAQKNPTAFYLCASLRQGHTEQFFGPGTRLTVL.

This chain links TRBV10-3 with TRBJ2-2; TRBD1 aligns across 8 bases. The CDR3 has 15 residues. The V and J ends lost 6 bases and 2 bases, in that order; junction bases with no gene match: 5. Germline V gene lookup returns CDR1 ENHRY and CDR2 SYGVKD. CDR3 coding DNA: TGTGCCATCAGAATGACAGGGGAAAACACCGGGGAGCTGTTTTTT. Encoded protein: CAIRMTGENTGELFF.

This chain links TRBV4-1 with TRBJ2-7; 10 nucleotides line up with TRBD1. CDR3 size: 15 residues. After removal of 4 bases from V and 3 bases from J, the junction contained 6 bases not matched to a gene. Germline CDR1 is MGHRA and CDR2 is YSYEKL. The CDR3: CASSRSGQGNYEQYF. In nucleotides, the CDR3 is TGCGCCAGCAGCCGTTCGGGACAGGGGAACTACGAGCAGTACTTC.

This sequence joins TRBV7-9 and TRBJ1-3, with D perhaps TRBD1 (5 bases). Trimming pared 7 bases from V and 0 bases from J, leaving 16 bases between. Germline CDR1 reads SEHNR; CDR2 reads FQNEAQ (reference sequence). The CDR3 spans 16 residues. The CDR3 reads CASNGGGSSSGNTIYF. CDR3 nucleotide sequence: TGTGCCAGCAATGGGGGAGGTTCGAGCTCTGGAAACACCATATATTTT.

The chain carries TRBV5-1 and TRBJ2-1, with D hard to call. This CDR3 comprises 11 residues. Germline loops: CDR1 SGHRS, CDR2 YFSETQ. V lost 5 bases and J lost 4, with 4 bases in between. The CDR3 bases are TGCGCCAGCAGGAGATACAATGAGCAGTTCTTC. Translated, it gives CASRRYNEQFF.

DNA for the CDR3: TGCGCCAGCAGCTTGTTATCCAGTGCCGTAGCCAAAAACATTCAGTACTTC. Translated: CASSLLSSAVAKNIQYF. The V call is TRBV5-1, the J call TRBJ2-4; D not resolved. Germline-derived CDR1 and CDR2 are SGHRS and YFSETQ. V was pared by 1 base and J by 0 bases, with 14 bases between. The CDR3 loop spans 17 amino acids.

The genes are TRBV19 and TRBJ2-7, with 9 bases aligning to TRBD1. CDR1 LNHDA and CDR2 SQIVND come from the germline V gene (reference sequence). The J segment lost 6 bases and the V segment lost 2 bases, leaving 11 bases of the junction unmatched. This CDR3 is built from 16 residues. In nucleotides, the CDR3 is TGTGCCAGTAGTATAACCCCGGGACAGGGCACGGGCGAGCAGTACTTC. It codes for CASSITPGQGTGEQYF.

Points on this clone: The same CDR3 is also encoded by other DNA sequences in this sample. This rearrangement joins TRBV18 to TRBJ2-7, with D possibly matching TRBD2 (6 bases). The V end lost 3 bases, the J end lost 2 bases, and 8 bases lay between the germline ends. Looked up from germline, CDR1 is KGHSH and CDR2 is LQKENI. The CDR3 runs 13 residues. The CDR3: CASSPSGTYEQYF. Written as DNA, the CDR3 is TGTGCCAGCTCACCTAGCGGCACCTACGAGCAGTACTTC. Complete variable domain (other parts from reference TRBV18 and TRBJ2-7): NAGVMQNPRHLVRRRGQEARLRCSPMKGHSHVYWYRQLPEEGLKFMVYLQKENIIDESGMPKERFSAEFPKEGPSILRIQQVVRGDSAAYFCASSPSGTYEQYFGPGTRLTVT.

The CDR3, as DNA: TGTGCCAGCAGCGTAGAAGGTCGGGGCACAGATACGCAGTATTTT. Its protein product is CASSVEGRGTDTQYF. The chain is built from TRBV9 and TRBJ2-3; D not certain. CDR1 is SGDLS and CDR2 is YYNGEE in the germline V gene. This CDR3 contains 15 residues. V was trimmed by 0 bases and J by 1 base, leaving 9 bases between them.